The 19 T cell receptor beta chains given below trace back to one sample, sequenced in a study of cytomegalovirus exposure and HLA in healthy donors. The study ran its PCR with 60 Vbeta and 13 Jbeta primers. Some clones are missing from TCRdb's copy, which holds only in-frame ones; the method was immunoSEQ multiplex PCR. The sample lists approximately 68,000 clones, about 68% occurring once. The sample was PBMCs. The receptor source for this set is a woman aged 25 to 39 in good health and CMV-seropositive.

The chain uses TRBV4-1 and TRBJ2-7; a possible D gene is TRBD1 (5 bases). Trimming removed 5 bases from V and 2 bases from J, with 19 bases in between. Germline values: CDR1 MGHRA, CDR2 YSYEKL. The CDR3 spans 16 residues. CDR3 residues: CASSSQDGNPAYEQYF. The CDR3 region has the DNA TGCGCCAGCAGCTCACAGGACGGTAATCCTGCCTACGAGCAGTACTTC.

The J gene is TRBJ2-7, the V gene TRBV7-8, with TRBD2 as a possible D gene (6 bases). The CDR3 runs to 14 residues. V lost 3 bases, J lost 4 bases, and 13 bases lay in between. Germline CDR1 SGHVS, CDR2 FQNEAQ. CDR3 loop: CASSFRASAYEQYF. The CDR3 coding sequence is TGTGCCAGCAGCTTCAGAGCTAGCGCATACGAGCAGTACTTC.

The chain joins TRBV6-5 to TRBJ2-1; no clear D gene. This CDR3 has 14 amino acids. V was cut by 4 bases and J by 8 bases, with 15 bases left in between. The germline CDR1 and CDR2 sequences are MNHEY and SVGAGI. In DNA form, the CDR3 reads TGTGCCAGCAGTTCTAATCTCGCTAGTGATGAGCAGTTCTTC. Translated, it gives CASSSNLASDEQFF.

The V call is TRBV19, the J call TRBJ2-5; 9 bases agree with TRBD2. The trim removed 5 bases at V and 0 bases at J, leaving 7 bases unmatched. The length of the CDR3 is 16 residues. CDR1 is LNHDA, CDR2 SQIVND, per germline (reference sequence). The CDR3 DNA follows: TGTGCCAGTAGTGTTACTAGCGGGCAAAACCAAGAGACCCAGTACTTC. The encoded protein is CASSVTSGQNQETQYF.

A few counts support this clone. This same CDR3 is encoded by further DNA sequences in the sample. The genes are TRBV28 and TRBJ1-1; weak D call: TRBD1 (5 bases). Germline V lookup: CDR1 MDHEN, CDR2 SYDVKM. V was trimmed by 1 base and J by 1 base, leaving 7 bases between them. The CDR3 runs to 14 residues. The CDR3 loop reads CASSLSGWNTEAFF. The CDR3 DNA reads as TGTGCCAGCAGTTTATCAGGGTGGAACACTGAAGCTTTCTTT.

In this sample, this clone turned up a few times. V usage is TRBV5-1 and J usage is TRBJ1-1, with 9 bases fitting TRBD1. V trimming: 4 bases; J trimming: 5 bases; junction bases outside the gene matches: 9. The CDR3 spans 15 residues. Germline V gene sequence: CDR1 SGHRS, CDR2 YFSETQ. DNA for the CDR3: TGCGCCAGCAGCCGAGACCGGGACAGGGAAACTGAAGCTTTCTTT. It encodes CASSRDRDRETEAFF.

The chain uses TRBV5-1 and TRBJ1-2; weak D call: TRBD1 (6 bases). V was cut by 4 bases and J by 3 bases, with 13 bases left in between. The CDR3 loop spans 14 amino acids. Germline-derived CDR1 and CDR2 are SGHRS and YFSETQ. CDR3 in amino acids: CASSPGVGDYGYTF. The CDR3 DNA reads as TGCGCCAGCAGCCCAGGGGTAGGTGACTATGGCTACACCTTC.

The gene calls are TRBV6-1 and TRBJ1-1; no reliable D call. V was cut by 3 bases and J by 1 base, with 6 bases left in between. The CDR3 consists of 13 residues. Germline V gene data show CDR1 as MNHNS and CDR2 as SASEGT. CDR3 nucleotide sequence: TGTGCCAGCAGTGACTGGCAGAACACTGAAGCTTTCTTT. It encodes CASSDWQNTEAFF.

The chain couples TRBV28 to TRBJ2-5; TRBD2 is a possible D gene (6 bases). Germline CDR1 is MDHEN and CDR2 is SYDVKM. This CDR3 contains 16 residues. Trimming took 3 bases from V and 3 from J, leaving 17 bases between them. The CDR3 loop reads CASSFQPGLLKETQYF. The CDR3 nucleotides read TGTGCCAGCAGTTTCCAGCCGGGACTGCTTAAAGAGACCCAGTACTTC.

This chain links TRBV7-2 with TRBJ2-5, with D unresolved. V was shortened by 7 bases and J by 0 bases, with 12 bases between the two germline ends. Germline V gene sequence: CDR1 SGHTA, CDR2 FQGNSA. CDR3 length: 14 residues. DNA for the CDR3: TGTGCCAGCAAGGTAGCCCGTAACCAAGAGACCCAGTACTTC. Translated: CASKVARNQETQYF. Full variable domain (outside the CDR3, taken from reference TRBV7-2 and TRBJ2-5): GAGVSQSPSNKVTEKGKDVELRCDPISGHTALYWYRQSLGQGLEFLIYFQGNSAPDKSGLPSDRFSAERTGGSVSTLTIQRTQQEDSAVYLCASKVARNQETQYFGPGTRLLVL.

The chain has TRBV7-3 and TRBJ1-5; 7 nucleotides agree with TRBD1. The V gene end was trimmed by 1 base and the J gene end by 0 bases; junction bases not matched to a gene: 12. Germline CDR1 and CDR2: SGHTA and FQGTGA. The CDR3 covers 19 residues. This CDR3 is CASSLKPMTGTDSNQPQHF. CDR3 DNA sequence: TGTGCCAGCAGCTTAAAACCAATGACCGGGACAGATAGCAATCAGCCCCAGCATTTT.

The chain combines TRBV2 with TRBJ2-3; TRBD1 aligns across 8 bases. Germline V lookup: CDR1 SNHLY, CDR2 FYNNEI. V lost 6 bases and J lost 0; bases outside the gene matches: 5. CDR3 length equals 15 residues. The CDR3 spells CASRRDRPSTDTQYF. The CDR3 DNA reads as TGTGCCAGCAGGAGGGACAGGCCGAGCACAGATACGCAGTATTTT. Full variable domain (rest looked up from reference TRBV2 and TRBJ2-3): EPEVTQTPSHQVTQMGQEVILRCVPISNHLYFYWYRQILGQKVEFLVSFYNNEISEKSEIFDDQFSVERPDGSNFTLKIRSTKLEDSAMYFCASRRDRPSTDTQYFGPGTRLTVL.

The genes are TRBV29-1 and TRBJ2-3; D unresolved. Trimming cost V 6 bases and J 2 bases, with 15 bases left between them. In germline, CDR1 is SQVTM, CDR2 ANQGSEA. The CDR3 covers 14 residues. The CDR3, as DNA: TGCAGCGTCCTAAGCCGCTTTACCACAGATACGCAGTATTTT. Translation gives CSVLSRFTTDTQYF.

The chain is built from TRBV5-6 and TRBJ2-2, with TRBD1 matching over 12 bases. Germline CDR1 and CDR2: SGHDT and YYEEEE. The J segment lost 7 bases and the V segment lost 3 bases, leaving 7 bases of the junction unmatched. The CDR3 is made up of 16 amino acids. DNA of the CDR3: TGTGCCAGCAGCTCCCCGGGACAGGGGGCCGTCGGGGAGCTGTTTTTT. Translated, it gives CASSSPGQGAVGELFF. Using reference TRBV5-6 and TRBJ2-2 for the parts outside the CDR3, the full variable domain is DAGVTQSPTHLIKTRGQQVTLRCSPKSGHDTVSWYQQALGQGPQFIFQYYEEEERQRGNFPDRFSGHQFPNYSSELNVNALLLGDSALYLCASSSPGQGAVGELFFGEGSRLTVL.

This sequence joins TRBV7-9 and TRBJ1-1; D ambiguous. CDR1 is SEHNR, CDR2 FQNEAQ, per germline (reference sequence). This CDR3 contains 14 residues. Trimming pared 5 bases from V and 2 bases from J, leaving 12 bases between. Here the CDR3 reads CASSVRQANTEAFF. Written as DNA, the CDR3 is TGTGCCAGCAGCGTCCGGCAGGCCAACACTGAAGCTTTCTTT.

V usage is TRBV7-2 and J usage is TRBJ2-3; 16 nucleotides line up with TRBD2. With V trimmed by 5 bases and J by 4 bases, 6 bases remained unmatched. This CDR3 contains 17 residues. Germline CDR1 is SGHTA and CDR2 is FQGNSA. CDR3 bases: TGTGCCAGCAGCACATCCGGGACTAGCGGGAGGGCAGATACGCAGTATTTT. This gives the protein CASSTSGTSGRADTQYF.

V and J are TRBV7-2 and TRBJ1-2; 8 bases are shared with TRBD1. Germline V CDR1 and CDR2: SGHTA, FQGNSA. This CDR3 spans 16 amino acids. V shed 4 bases, J shed 3 bases, and the junction held 10 bases outside the gene matches. In DNA, the CDR3 is TGTGCCAGCAGCTCCTGGCGGGCAGGGGGCCACTATGGCTACACCTTC. This sequence encodes CASSSWRAGGHYGYTF.

CDR3 in DNA: TGTGCCAGCAGTGAAGGCGGTGAAAAACTGTTTTTT. Residues: CASSEGGEKLFF. V is TRBV6-1 and J is TRBJ1-4; D remains ambiguous. The CDR3 totals 12 residues. Trimming cost V 1 base and J 7 bases, with 4 bases left between them. The germline gives CDR1 MNHNS, CDR2 SASEGT.

CDR3 nucleotide sequence: TGTGCCAGCAGTGCCGGACAGGGAAACACCATATATTTT. This sequence encodes CASSAGQGNTIYF. The chain joins TRBV27 to TRBJ1-3, with D possibly matching TRBD1 (6 bases). Trimming took 5 bases from V and 4 from J, leaving 9 bases between them. The germline V gene encodes CDR1 MNHEY and CDR2 SMNVEV (reference sequence). The length of the CDR3 is 13 residues.